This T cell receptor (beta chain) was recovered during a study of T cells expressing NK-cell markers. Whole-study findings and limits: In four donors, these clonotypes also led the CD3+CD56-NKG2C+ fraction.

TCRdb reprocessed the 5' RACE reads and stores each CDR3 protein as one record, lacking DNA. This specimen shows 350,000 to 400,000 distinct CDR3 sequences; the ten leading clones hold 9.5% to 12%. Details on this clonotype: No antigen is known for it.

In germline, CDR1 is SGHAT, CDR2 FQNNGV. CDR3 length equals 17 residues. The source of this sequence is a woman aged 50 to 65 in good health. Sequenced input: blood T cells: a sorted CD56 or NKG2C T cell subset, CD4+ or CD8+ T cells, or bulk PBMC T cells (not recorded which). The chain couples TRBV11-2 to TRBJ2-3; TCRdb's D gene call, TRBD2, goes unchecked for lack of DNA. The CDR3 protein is CASSTILGGLGTDTQYF.